This is a list of T cell receptor beta chains from one sample in a study of shared clonotypes between healthy human individuals. The table came from immunoSEQ multiplex PCR; TCRdb's copy has only in-frame clones and leaves some out. The sample has roughly 2,000,000 clones; about 93% are singletons. The sample consisted of naive CD8+ T cells from PBMCs. The receptors were sampled from a man between 18 and 29 years old in good health. Some clones in this sample may be carry-over from other donors' samples. Both conserved end residues are part of each CDR3. Each record gives: clone size, V gene, J gene, D gene, CDR3 protein, CDR3 DNA. The D gene is left open where the match is weak. Where a row states a size, it is once, few, many or the class of an expanded clone; other rows omit it.

-	TRBV6-1	TRBJ1-1	-	CASSDRQPEVFF	TGTGCCAGCAGTGACCGACAACCAGAAGTTTTCTTT
-	TRBV11-2	TRBJ2-7	-	CASSSKTRQLSYEQYF	TGTGCCAGCAGCTCCAAGACGAGACAGCTATCCTACGAGCAGTACTTC
-	TRBV11-2	TRBJ2-7	TRBD1	CASSLGTGEGYEQYF	TGTGCCAGCAGCCTCGGGACAGGGGAAGGATACGAGCAGTACTTC
-	TRBV5-8	TRBJ2-2	-	CASSFPGGELFF	TGTGCCAGCAGCTTTCCGGGGGGGGAGCTGTTTTTT
-	TRBV9	TRBJ2-6	-	CASSVAGAGGRAGANVLTF	TGTGCCAGCAGCGTAGCTGGGGCCGGGGGGCGTGCTGGGGCCAACGTCCTGACTTTC
-	TRBV4-2	TRBJ2-7	-	CASSPEGEGRWEQYF	TGTGCCAGCAGCCCTGAGGGGGAGGGCCGGTGGGAGCAGTACTTC
-	TRBV4-3	TRBJ2-3	-	CASSQEGLRGRANTQYF	TGCGCCAGCAGCCAGGAGGGGCTACGGGGCCGGGCCAATACGCAGTATTTT
few	TRBV19	TRBJ1-1	-	CASSIQGQSSTEAFF	TGTGCCAGTAGTATTCAAGGACAGTCATCGACTGAAGCTTTCTTT
-	TRBV7-3	TRBJ2-3	TRBD2	CASSLGGRSPDTQYF	TGTGCCAGCAGTTTGGGCGGGAGGTCGCCAGATACGCAGTATTTT
-	TRBV6-1	TRBJ2-1	-	CASSEQVLSYNEQFF	TGTGCCAGCAGTGAACAGGTGCTTTCCTACAATGAGCAGTTCTTC
-	TRBV6-1	TRBJ2-2	TRBD2	CASSEGLEFGELFF	TGTGCCAGCAGTGAGGGACTAGAGTTCGGGGAGCTGTTTTTT
-	TRBV5-1	TRBJ2-1	TRBD1	CASRIGLGQGIYNEQFF	TGCGCCAGCAGAATAGGGTTGGGACAGGGTATCTACAATGAGCAGTTCTTC
-	TRBV27	TRBJ2-7	-	CASRLLLGYEQYF	TGTGCCAGCAGACTACTCCTAGGGTACGAGCAGTACTTC
-	TRBV28	TRBJ2-3	TRBD2	CATDPGTSDGTDTQYF	TGTGCCACCGACCCTGGGACTAGCGATGGCACAGATACGCAGTATTTT
-	TRBV12-5	TRBJ2-3	-	CAREGGGNGTDTQYF	TGTGCTAGGGAAGGGGGCGGGAACGGCACAGATACGCAGTATTTT
-	TRBV6-6	TRBJ1-1	-	CASSFPGRRNTEAFF	TGTGCCAGCAGTTTCCCGGGACGCAGGAACACTGAAGCTTTCTTT
-	TRBV6-5	TRBJ1-5	-	CASSYRVDDQPQHF	TGTGCCAGCAGTTACAGGGTTGATGATCAGCCCCAGCATTTT
-	TRBV5-6	TRBJ2-1	-	CASSLAYRESYNEQFF	TGTGCCAGCAGCTTGGCTTACAGGGAATCCTACAATGAGCAGTTCTTC
-	TRBV4-3	TRBJ2-7	-	CASSPRGFSVDEQYF	TGCGCCAGCAGCCCGAGAGGGTTTTCAGTTGACGAGCAGTACTTC
-	TRBV30	TRBJ2-3	-	CAWSPLVAESSHTDTQYF	TGTGCCTGGAGCCCCTTGGTGGCAGAATCGTCCCACACAGATACGCAGTATTTT
few	TRBV30	TRBJ1-2	-	CAWARHSFNYGYTF	TGTGCCTGGGCCCGCCACAGCTTCAACTATGGCTACACCTTC
-	TRBV27	TRBJ2-2	-	CASSSLGRSNTGELFF	TGTGCCAGCAGCTCACTAGGGAGGTCGAACACCGGGGAGCTGTTTTTT
-	TRBV7-2	TRBJ2-7	TRBD2	CASSLGIAGAYEQYF	TGTGCCAGCAGCTTAGGGATAGCGGGAGCCTACGAGCAGTACTTC
-	TRBV27	TRBJ2-1	TRBD2	CASSQLARGYNEQFF	TGTGCCAGCAGCCAACTAGCGCGTGGGTACAATGAGCAGTTCTTC
-	TRBV28	TRBJ1-1	-	CASSPSLNTEAFF	TGTGCCAGCAGTCCAAGCTTGAACACTGAAGCTTTCTTT
-	TRBV19	TRBJ2-7	-	CASSIMGTGLEQYF	TGTGCCAGTAGTATAATGGGGACGGGGCTGGAGCAGTACTTC
once	TRBV19	TRBJ1-1	-	CASKATLNTEAFF	TGTGCCAGTAAGGCCACTTTGAACACTGAAGCTTTCTTT
few	TRBV30	TRBJ1-1	-	CAWSRGIEAFF	TGTGCCTGGAGTAGGGGGATAGAAGCTTTCTTT
-	TRBV29-1	TRBJ2-2	-	CSVDRDKGTGELFF	TGCAGCGTTGACCGGGACAAGGGCACCGGGGAGCTGTTTTTT